The rows below give T cell receptor beta chains drawn from one sample of a study of cytomegalovirus exposure and HLA in healthy donors. Profiling relied on immunoSEQ multiplex PCR, and the TCRdb table lists in-frame clones only, not all of them. Of 200,000 to 250,000 clones in the sample, roughly 91% were seen once. The sequencing sample was made of PBMCs. Receptors originate from a woman younger than 30 in good health and CMV-seronegative. The CDR3 runs from the conserved cysteine through the conserved F or W. The order of the fields is D gene, V gene, CDR3 protein. D genes are given only for firm matches.

>NA|TRBV19
CASSIKDTSRQPQHF
>NA|TRBV10-3
CATNTGPLTEAFF
>NA|TRBV2
CASNLQGTPGAFF
>TRBD2|TRBV29-1
CSVEGGGTSGTYEQYF
>NA|TRBV14
CASSPKSNSLSQYF
>TRBD1|TRBV13
CASSSLDRGRSNPRNGSYTF
>NA|TRBV4-1
CASSQALSRYEQYF
>NA|TRBV2
CASQLLQRDYGYTF
>TRBD2|TRBV27
CASSYTNRRAGGPPGSYEQYF
>NA|TRBV7-9
CASSLASRPSYNEQFF
>NA|TRBV4-2
CASSQDVTGRVETQYF
>NA|TRBV7-2
CASSLERRTGELFF
>NA|TRBV6-1
CASSERDIYGYTF
>NA|TRBV5-1
CASSLFTGDAPWGEQYF
>TRBD2|TRBV5-6
CATGAGNEQFF
>NA|TRBV29-1
CSVEEVLGGYTF
>TRBD1|TRBV5-1
CASSYYSGGDTGELFF
>NA|TRBV7-9
CASSLVGSEAFF
>NA|TRBV7-7
CASSSIDSEQFF
>NA|TRBV2
CASYRAGTDTQYF
>NA|TRBV6-5
CASSYRGGEKLFF
>TRBD1|TRBV4-1
CASSHQRTGAVNEKLFF
>NA|TRBV6-6
CASGDSFTDTQYF
>TRBD2|TRBV27
CASSLLASGRARNEQFF
>TRBD2|TRBV2
CASSPGLAGGWDTQYF
>NA|TRBV4-3
CASSRHRNTEAFF
>TRBD1|TRBV2
CASRGQGARETQYF
>TRBD2|TRBV27
CASSSPGLAAVTDTQYF
>NA|TRBV5-6
CASSLIGHYEQYF
>NA|TRBV6-5
CASSALQAYGYTF
>NA|TRBV27
CASSRSGTSSYEQYF
>TRBD1|TRBV4-3
CASSQENRGVFYEQYF
>TRBD2|TRBV29-1
CSVETNVAGETQYF
>NA|TRBV19
CASFSQGKRSGANVLTF
>TRBD1|TRBV30
CAWNALVQGAGYGYTF
>NA|TRBV25-1
CASSDLDSYGYTF
>TRBD1|TRBV6-5
CASTRTGGDYGYTF
>NA|TRBV4-3
CASSQDLRYEQYF
>NA|TRBV18
CASSPSGEGYTF
>NA|TRBV18
CASSGGREVSEAFF
>TRBD1|TRBV6-5
CASSSDLQGAPGYTF
>NA|TRBV19
CASTEQGSYGYTF
>NA|TRBV2
CASSGGRGDQPQHF
>NA|TRBV5-4
CASSHGSGGVLQETQYF
>TRBD1|TRBV12-5
CASGFYTKQGDQVPGGDHNTEAFF
>TRBD2|TRBV4-3
CASSQKRLAGGPISYNEQFF
>TRBD1|TRBV11-3
CASSRSGQGSDTIYF